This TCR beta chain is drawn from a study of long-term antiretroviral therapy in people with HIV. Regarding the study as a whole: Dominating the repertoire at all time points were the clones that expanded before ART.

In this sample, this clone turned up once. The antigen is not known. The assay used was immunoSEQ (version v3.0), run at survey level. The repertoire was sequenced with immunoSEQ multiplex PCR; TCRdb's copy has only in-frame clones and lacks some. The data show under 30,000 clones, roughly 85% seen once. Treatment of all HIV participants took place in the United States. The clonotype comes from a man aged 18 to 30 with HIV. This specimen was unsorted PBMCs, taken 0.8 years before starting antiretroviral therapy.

CDR3 DNA: TGTGCCAGCTCACCAGGTACGGACAATGAGCAGTTCTTC. Translated, it gives CASSPGTDNEQFF. This chain uses TRBV18 with TRBJ2-1, with D hard to call. The germline gives CDR1 KGHSH, CDR2 LQKENI. Trimming removed 2 bases at V and 5 bases at J, with 7 bases between. The CDR3 has 13 amino acids. The full variable domain, in which reference TRBV18 and TRBJ2-1 provide the parts outside the CDR3, is NAGVMQNPRHLVRRRGQEARLRCSPMKGHSHVYWYRQLPEEGLKFMVYLQKENIIDESGMPKERFSAEFPKEGPSILRIQQVVRGDSAAYFCASSPGTDNEQFFGPGTRLTVL.